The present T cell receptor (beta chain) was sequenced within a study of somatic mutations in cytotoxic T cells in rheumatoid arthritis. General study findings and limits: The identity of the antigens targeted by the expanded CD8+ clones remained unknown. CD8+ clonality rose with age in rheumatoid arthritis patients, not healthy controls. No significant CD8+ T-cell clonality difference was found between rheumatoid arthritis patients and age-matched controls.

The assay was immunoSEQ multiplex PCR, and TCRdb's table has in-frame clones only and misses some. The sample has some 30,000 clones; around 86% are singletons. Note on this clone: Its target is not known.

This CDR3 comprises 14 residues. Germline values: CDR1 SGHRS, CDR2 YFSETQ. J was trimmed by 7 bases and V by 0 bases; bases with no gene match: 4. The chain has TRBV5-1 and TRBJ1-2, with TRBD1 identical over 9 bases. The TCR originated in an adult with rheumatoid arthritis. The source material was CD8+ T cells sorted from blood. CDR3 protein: CASSLETGGSGYTF. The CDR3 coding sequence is TGCGCCAGCAGCTTGGAAACAGGGGGCAGTGGCTACACCTTC. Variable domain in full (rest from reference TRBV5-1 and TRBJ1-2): KAGVTQTPRYLIKTRGQQVTLSCSPISGHRSVSWYQQTPGQGLQFLFEYFSETQRNKGNFPGRFSGRQFSNSRSEMNVSTLELGDSALYLCASSLETGGSGYTFGSGTRLTVV.